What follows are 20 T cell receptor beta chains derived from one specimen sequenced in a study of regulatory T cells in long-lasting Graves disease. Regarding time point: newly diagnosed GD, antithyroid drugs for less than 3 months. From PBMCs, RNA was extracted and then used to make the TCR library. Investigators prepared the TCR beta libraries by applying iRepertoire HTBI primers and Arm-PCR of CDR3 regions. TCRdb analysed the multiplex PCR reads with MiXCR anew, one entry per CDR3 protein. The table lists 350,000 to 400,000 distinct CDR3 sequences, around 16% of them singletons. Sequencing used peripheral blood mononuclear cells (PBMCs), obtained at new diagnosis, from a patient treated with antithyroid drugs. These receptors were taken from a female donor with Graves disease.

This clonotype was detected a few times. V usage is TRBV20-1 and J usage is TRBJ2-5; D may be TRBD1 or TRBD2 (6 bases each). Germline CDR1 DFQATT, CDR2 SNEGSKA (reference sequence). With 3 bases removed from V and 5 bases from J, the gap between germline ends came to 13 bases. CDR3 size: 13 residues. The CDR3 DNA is TGCAGTGCTAGTCGGGGGCGGGGCGAGACCCAGTACTTC. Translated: CSASRGRGETQYF.

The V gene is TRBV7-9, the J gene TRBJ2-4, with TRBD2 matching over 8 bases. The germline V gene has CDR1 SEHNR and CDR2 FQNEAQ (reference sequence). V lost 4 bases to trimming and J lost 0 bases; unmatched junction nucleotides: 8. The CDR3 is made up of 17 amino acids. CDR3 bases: TGTGCCAGCAGCTCCGGGGGGGGTAACGTAGCCAAAAACATTCAGTACTTC. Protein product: CASSSGGGNVAKNIQYF.

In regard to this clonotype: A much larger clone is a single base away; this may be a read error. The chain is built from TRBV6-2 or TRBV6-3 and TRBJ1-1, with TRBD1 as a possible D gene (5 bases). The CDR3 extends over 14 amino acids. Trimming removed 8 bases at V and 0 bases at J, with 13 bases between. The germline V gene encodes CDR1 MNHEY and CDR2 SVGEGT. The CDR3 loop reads CASGPAGLNTEAFF. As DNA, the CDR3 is TGTGCCAGCGGTCCAGCAGGGTTGAACACTGAAGCTTTCTTT.

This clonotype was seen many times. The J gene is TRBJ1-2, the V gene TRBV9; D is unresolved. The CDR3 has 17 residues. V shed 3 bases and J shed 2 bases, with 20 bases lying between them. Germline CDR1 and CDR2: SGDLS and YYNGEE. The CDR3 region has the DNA TGTGCCAGCAGCGGCCGCCTCTCGACTCGTTTAAACTATGGCTACACCTTC. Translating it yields CASSGRLSTRLNYGYTF.

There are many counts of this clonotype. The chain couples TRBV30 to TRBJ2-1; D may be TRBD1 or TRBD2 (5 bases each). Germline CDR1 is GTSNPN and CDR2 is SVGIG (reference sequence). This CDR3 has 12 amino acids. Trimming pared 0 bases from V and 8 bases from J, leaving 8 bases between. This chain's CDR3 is CAWSVEGHEQFF. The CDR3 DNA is TGTGCCTGGAGTGTAGAGGGGCATGAGCAGTTCTTC.

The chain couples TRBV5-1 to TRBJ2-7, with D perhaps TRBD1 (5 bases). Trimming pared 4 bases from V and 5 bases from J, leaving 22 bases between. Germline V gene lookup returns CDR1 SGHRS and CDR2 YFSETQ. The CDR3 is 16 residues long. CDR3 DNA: TGCGCCAGCAGCGAAAACTTCTCACAGGCCCCCGACGAGCAGTACTTC. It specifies CASSENFSQAPDEQYF.

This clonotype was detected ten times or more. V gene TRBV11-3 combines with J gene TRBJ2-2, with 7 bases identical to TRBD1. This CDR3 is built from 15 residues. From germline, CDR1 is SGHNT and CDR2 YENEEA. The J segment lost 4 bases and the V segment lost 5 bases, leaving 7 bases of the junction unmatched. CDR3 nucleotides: TGTGCCAGCAGCCCCGACAGGGACCCCACCGGGGAGCTGTTTTTT. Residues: CASSPDRDPTGELFF.

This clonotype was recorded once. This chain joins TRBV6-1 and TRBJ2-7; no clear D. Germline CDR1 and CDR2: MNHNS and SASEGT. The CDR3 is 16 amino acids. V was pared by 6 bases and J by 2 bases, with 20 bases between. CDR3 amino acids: CASSPFRDTRTYEQYF. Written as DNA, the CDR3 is TGTGCCAGCAGCCCATTTAGGGATACGCGGACCTACGAGCAGTACTTC.

CDR3 nucleotide sequence: TGCAGCGCGGACTGGCAAGAGACCCAGTACTTC. Amino acids: CSADWQETQYF. This chain uses TRBV29-1 with TRBJ2-1; the D gene is possibly TRBD2 (5 bases). The J call may be in error: the DNA end matches TRBJ2-5 better. CDR1 SQVTM and CDR2 ANQGSEA come from the germline V gene. The CDR3 has 11 residues.

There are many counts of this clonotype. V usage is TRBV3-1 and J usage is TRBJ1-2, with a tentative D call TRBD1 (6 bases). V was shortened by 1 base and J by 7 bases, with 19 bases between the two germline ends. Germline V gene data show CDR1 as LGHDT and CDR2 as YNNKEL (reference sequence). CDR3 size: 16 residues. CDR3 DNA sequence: TGTGCCAGCAGCCAAGGAGGGTTTCCAGGGACAAGTGGCTACACCTTC. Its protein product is CASSQGGFPGTSGYTF.

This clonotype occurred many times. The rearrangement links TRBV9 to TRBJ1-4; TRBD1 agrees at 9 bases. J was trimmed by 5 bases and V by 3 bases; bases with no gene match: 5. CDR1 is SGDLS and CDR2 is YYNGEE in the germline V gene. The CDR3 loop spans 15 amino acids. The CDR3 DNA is TGTGCCAGCAGCGATACCGGGACAGGGAATGAAAAACTGTTTTTT. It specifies CASSDTGTGNEKLFF.

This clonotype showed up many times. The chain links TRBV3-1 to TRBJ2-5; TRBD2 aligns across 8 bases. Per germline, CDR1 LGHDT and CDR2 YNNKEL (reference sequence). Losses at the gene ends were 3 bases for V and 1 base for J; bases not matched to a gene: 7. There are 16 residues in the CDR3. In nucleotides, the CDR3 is TGTGCCAGCAGCCATCGAAAGCGGGGGACCCAAGAGACCCAGTACTTC. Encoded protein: CASSHRKRGTQETQYF.

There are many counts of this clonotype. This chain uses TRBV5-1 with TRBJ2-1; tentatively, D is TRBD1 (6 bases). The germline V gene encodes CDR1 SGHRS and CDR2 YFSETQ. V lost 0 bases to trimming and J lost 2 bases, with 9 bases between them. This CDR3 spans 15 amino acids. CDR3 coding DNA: TGCGCCAGCAGCTTGGACAGGGACACCTACAATGAGCAGTTCTTC. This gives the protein CASSLDRDTYNEQFF.

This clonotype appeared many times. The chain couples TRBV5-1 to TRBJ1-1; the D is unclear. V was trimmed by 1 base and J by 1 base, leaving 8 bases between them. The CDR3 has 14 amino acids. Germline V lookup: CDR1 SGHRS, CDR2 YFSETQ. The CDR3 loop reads CASSLSRQNTEAFF. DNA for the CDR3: TGCGCCAGCAGCTTGAGTAGGCAGAACACTGAAGCTTTCTTT.

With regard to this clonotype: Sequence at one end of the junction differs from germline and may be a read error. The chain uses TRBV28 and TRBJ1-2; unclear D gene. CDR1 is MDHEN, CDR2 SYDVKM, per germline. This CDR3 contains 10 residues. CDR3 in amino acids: CASGEIGDTF. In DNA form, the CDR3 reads TGTGCCAGCGGGGAGATTGGCGACACCTTC.

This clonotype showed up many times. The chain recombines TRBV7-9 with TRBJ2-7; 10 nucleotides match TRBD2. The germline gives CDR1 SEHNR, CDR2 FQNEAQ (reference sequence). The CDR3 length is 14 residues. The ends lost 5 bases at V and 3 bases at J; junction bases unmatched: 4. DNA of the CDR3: TGTGCCAGCAGCGAGGGACTAGCGCGCTACGAGCAGTACTTC. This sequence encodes CASSEGLARYEQYF.

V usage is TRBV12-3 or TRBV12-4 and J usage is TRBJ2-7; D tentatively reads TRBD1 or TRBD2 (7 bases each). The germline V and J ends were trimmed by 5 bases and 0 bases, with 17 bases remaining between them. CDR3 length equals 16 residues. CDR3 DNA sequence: TGTGCCAGCAGTCCCTCCGGGGAGGGGGCCTCCTACGAGCAGTACTTC. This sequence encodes CASSPSGEGASYEQYF.

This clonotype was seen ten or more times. The CDR3 here is CASSGSRGNTGELFF. The CDR3 nucleotides are TGTGCCAGCAGTGGGTCGCGGGGAAACACCGGGGAGCTGTTTTTT. The V call is TRBV2, the J call TRBJ2-2; D might be TRBD2 (6 bases). This CDR3 has 15 residues. The V gene's germline CDR1 is SNHLY and CDR2 FYNNEI. Trimming took 4 bases from V and 2 from J, leaving 11 bases between them.

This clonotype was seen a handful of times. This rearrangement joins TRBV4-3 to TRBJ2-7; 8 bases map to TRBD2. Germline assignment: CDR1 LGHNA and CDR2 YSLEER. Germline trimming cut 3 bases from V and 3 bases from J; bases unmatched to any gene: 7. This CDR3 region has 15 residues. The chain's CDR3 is CASSHQTSDVYEQYF. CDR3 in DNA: TGCGCCAGCAGCCACCAGACTAGCGATGTCTACGAGCAGTACTTC.

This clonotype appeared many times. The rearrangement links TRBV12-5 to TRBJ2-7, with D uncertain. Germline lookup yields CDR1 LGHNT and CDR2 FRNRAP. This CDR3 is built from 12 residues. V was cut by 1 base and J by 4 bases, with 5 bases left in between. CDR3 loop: CASGLADYEQYF. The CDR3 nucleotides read TGTGCTAGTGGTTTGGCCGATTACGAGCAGTACTTC.